This T cell receptor (beta chain) was found in a study of blood T cell repertoires in COVID-19. Background on the study: Acute-phase and convalescent COVID-19 samples originated in the United States, Italy and Spain.

The J segment lost 6 bases and the V segment lost 3 bases, leaving 9 bases of the junction unmatched. The V gene's germline CDR1 is DFQATT and CDR2 SNEGSKA (reference sequence). The CDR3 totals 14 residues. Source study methods: Amplified reference gene primers provided the basis for estimating nucleated cell counts. TCRdb's table, derived via immunoSEQ multiplex PCR, lists solely in-frame clones and lacks some. D and trimming come from the DNA, and the V and J calls and clone size come from that table. The profile shows some 100,000 clones, over 65% of them singletons. The rearrangement uses TRBV20-1 and TRBJ2-7; 9 bases map to TRBD2. This clonotype was sampled from a man in his 70s with COVID-19, enrolled during active disease. The sequenced sample was peripheral blood. The CDR3 coding sequence is TGCAGTGCTAGTCCCGCGGGAGGGCTCGGCGAGCAGTACTTC. It specifies CSASPAGGLGEQYF.